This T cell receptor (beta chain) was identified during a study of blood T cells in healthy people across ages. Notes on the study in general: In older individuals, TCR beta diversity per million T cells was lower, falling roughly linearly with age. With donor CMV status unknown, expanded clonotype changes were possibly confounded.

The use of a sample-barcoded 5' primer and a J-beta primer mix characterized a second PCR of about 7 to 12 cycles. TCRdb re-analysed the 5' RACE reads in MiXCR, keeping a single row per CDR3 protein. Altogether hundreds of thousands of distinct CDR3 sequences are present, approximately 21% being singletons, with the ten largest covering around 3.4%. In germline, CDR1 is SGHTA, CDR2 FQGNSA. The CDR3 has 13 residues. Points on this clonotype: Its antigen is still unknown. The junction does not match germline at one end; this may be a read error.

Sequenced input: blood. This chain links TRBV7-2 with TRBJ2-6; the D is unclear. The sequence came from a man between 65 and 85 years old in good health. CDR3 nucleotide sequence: TGTGCCAGCATGGTCTCTGGGACCAACGTCCTGACTTTC. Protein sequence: CASMVSGTNVLTF.